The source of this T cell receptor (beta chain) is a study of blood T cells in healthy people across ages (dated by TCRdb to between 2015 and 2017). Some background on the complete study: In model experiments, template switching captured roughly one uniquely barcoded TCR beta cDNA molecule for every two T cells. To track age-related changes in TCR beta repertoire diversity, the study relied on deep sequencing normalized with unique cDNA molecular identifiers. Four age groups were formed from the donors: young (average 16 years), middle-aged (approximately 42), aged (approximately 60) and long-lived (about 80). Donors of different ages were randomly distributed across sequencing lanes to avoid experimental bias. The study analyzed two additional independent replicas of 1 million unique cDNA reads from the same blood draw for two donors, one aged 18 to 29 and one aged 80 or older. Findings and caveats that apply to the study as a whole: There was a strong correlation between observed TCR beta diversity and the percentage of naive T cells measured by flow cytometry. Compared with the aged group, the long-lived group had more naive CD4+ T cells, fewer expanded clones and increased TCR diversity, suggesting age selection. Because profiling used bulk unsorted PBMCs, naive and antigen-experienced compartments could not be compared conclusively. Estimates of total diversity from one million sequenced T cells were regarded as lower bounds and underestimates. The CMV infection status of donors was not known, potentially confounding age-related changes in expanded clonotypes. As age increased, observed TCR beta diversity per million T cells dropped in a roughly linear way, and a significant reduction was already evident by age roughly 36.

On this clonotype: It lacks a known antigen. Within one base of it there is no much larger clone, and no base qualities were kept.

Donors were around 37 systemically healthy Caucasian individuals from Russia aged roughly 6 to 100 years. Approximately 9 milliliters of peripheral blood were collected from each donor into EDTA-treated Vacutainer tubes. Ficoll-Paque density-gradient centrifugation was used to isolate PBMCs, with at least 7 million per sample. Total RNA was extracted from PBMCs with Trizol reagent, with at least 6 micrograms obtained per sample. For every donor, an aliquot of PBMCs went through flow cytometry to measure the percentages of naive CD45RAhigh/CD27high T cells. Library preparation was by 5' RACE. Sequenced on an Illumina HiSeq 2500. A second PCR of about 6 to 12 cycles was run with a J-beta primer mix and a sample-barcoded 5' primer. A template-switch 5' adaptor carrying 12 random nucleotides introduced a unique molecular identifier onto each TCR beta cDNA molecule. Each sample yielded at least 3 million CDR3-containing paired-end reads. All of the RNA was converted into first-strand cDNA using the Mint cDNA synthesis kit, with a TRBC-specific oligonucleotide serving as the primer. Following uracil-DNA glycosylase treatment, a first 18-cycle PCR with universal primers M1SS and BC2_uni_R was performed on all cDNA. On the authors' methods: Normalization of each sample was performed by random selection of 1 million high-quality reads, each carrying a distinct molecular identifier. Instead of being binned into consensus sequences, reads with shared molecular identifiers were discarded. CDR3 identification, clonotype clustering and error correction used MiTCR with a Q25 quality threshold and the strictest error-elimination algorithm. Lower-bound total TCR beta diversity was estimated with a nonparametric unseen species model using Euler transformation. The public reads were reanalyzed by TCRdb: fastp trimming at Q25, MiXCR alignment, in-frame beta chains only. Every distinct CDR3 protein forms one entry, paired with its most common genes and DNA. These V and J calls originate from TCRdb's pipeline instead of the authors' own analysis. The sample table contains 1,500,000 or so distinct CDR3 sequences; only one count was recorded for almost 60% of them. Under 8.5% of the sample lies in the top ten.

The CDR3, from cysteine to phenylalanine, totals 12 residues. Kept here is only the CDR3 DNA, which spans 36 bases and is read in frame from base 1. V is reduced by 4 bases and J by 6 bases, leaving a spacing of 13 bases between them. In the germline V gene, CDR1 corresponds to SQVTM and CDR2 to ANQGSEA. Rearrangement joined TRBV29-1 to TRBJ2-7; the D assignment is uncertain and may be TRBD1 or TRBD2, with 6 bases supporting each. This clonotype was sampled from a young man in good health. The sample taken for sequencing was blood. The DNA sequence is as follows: TGCAGCGTTGGTAGAGGGGGAGGCGAGCAGTACTTC. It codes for CSVGRGGGEQYF.